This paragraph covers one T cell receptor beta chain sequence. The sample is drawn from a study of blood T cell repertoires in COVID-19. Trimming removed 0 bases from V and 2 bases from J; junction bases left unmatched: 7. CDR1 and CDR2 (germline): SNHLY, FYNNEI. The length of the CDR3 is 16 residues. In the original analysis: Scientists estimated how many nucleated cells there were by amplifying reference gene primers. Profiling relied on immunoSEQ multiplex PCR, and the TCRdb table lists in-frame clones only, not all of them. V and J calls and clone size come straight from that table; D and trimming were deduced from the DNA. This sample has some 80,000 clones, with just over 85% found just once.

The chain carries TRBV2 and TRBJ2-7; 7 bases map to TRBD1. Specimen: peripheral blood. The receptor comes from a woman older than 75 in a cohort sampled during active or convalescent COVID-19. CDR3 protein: CASSEAMRGPPYEQYF. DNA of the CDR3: TGTGCCAGCAGTGAAGCGATGAGGGGGCCCCCCTACGAGCAGTACTTC.